The T cell receptor beta chain under discussion was sequenced for a study of T cells in Graves' hyperthyroidism and ophthalmopathy. Study-wide points: Most thyroid-expanded clonotypes above 0.001 were also found in blood.

In regard to this clonotype: What it binds is unknown.

RNA transcripts gave rise to amplified TCR beta CDR3 regions. Researchers ran a first-round RT-PCR on the TCR CDR3 using the HTBI primer set. A single record per CDR3 protein comes from TCRdb applying MiXCR to the multiplex PCR reads. This sample carries 640,000 or so distinct CDR3 sequences, 14% of them seen once, and the ten largest clones take roughly 7.7%. Ophthalmopathy patients had moderate-to-severe active disease, CAS ≥3, NOSPECS ≥4, and disease duration under 3 months. Patients showing uncontrolled infection, other autoimmune disease, pregnancy or lactation were ineligible. On the basis of clinical symptoms, serum thyroxine and TRAb, thyroid ultrasound and orbital computed tomography, diagnoses were made. The clonotype was recovered from a woman aged 18-35 years with Graves' ophthalmopathy. The sequencing input was blood.

The CDR3 region is CATRGGYYSSGANVLTF. In DNA form, the CDR3 reads TGCGCCACCCGCGGAGGGTATTATTCCTCTGGGGCCAACGTCCTGACTTTC. The chain recombines TRBV5-1 with TRBJ2-6; weak D call: TRBD2 (6 bases). The CDR3 totals 17 residues. The ends were cut back, 9 bases at V and 0 bases at J, with 19 bases in the middle. Germline V lookup: CDR1 SGHRS, CDR2 YFSETQ.